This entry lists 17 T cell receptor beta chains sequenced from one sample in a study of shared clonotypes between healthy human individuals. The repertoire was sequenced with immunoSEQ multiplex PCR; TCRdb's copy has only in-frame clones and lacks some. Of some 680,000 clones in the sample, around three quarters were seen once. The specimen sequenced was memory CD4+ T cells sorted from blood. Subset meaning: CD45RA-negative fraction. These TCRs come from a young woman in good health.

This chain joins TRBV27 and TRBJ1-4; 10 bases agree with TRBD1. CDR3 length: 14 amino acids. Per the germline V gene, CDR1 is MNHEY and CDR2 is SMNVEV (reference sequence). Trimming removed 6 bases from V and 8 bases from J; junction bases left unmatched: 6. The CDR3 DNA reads TGTGCCAGCAGCGACAGGGGGCTTCAGGAAAAACTGTTTTTT. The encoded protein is CASSDRGLQEKLFF.

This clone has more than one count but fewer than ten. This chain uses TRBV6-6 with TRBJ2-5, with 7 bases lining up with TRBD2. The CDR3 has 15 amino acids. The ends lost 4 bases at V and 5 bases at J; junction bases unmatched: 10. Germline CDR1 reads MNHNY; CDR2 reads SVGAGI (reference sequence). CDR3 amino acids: CASSSQGGDWETQYF. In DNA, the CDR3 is TGTGCCAGCAGTTCCCAGGGAGGGGATTGGGAGACCCAGTACTTC.

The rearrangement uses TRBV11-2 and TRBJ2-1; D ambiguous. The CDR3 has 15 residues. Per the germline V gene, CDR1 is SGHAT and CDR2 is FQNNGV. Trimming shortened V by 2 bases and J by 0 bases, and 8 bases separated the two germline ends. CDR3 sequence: CASSLLAYSYNEQFF. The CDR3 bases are TGTGCCAGCAGCTTACTTGCATACTCCTACAATGAGCAGTTCTTC.

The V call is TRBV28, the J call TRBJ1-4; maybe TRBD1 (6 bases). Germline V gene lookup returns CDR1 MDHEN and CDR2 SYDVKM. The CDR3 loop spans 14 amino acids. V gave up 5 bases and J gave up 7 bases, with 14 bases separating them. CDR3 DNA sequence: TGTGCCAGCAGTCCTCGCTGGGACACTGAAAAACTGTTTTTT. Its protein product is CASSPRWDTEKLFF.

The CDR3: CAIRDQTRNTGELFF. The CDR3 DNA sequence: TGTGCCATCAGGGACCAAACGCGGAACACCGGGGAGCTGTTTTTT. The chain combines TRBV10-3 with TRBJ2-2; the D is unclear. In germline, CDR1 is ENHRY, CDR2 SYGVKD. This CDR3 spans 15 amino acids. V lost 6 bases, J lost 1 base, and 12 bases lay in between.

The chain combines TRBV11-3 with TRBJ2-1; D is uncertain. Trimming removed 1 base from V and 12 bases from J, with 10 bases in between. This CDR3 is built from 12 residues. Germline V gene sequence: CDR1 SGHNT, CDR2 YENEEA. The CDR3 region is CASSLVGSVQFF. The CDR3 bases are TGTGCCAGCAGCTTAGTGGGAAGCGTGCAGTTCTTC.

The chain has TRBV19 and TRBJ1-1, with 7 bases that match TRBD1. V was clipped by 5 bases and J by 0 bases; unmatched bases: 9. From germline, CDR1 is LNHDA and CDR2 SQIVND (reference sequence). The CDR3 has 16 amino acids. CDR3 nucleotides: TGTGCCAGTAGTCCATTGACAGGGCGGGTGAACACTGAAGCTTTCTTT. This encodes CASSPLTGRVNTEAFF.

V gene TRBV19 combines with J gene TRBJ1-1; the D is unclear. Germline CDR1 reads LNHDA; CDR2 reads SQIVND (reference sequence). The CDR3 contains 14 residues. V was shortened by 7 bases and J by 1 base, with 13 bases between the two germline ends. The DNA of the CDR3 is TGTGCCAGTACCCCTCGAGGTGGGAACACTGAAGCTTTCTTT. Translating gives CASTPRGGNTEAFF.

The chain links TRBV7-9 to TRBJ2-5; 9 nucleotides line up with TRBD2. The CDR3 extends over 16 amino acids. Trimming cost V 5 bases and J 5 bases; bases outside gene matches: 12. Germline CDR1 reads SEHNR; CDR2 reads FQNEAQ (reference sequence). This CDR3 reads CASSPAMGGRGETQYF. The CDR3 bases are TGTGCCAGCAGCCCCGCTATGGGCGGGAGGGGGGAGACCCAGTACTTC.

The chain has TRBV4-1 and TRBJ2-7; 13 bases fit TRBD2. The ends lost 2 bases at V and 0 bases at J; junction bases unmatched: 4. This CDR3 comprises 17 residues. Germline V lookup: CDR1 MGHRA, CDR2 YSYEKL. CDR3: CASSQYWTSGSSYEQYF. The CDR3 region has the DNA TGCGCCAGCAGCCAATACTGGACTAGCGGGAGCTCCTACGAGCAGTACTTC.

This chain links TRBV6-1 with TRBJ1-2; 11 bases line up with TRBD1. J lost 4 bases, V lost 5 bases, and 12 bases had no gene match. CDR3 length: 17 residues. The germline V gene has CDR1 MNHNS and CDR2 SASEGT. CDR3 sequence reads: CASSKEDRGLKGYGYTF. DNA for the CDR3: TGTGCCAGCAGTAAAGAGGACAGGGGGCTTAAGGGCTATGGCTACACCTTC.

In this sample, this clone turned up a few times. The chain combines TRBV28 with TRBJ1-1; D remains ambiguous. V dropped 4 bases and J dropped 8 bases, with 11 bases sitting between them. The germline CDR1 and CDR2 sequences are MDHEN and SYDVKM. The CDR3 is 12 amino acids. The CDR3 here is CASSSGSPEAFF. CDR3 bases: TGTGCCAGCAGTTCGGGGTCGCCGGAAGCTTTCTTT.

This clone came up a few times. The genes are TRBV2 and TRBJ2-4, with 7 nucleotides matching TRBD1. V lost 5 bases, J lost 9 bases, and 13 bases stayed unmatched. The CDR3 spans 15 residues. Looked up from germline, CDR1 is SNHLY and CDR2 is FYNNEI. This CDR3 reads CASSTNRGTNGIQYF. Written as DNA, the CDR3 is TGTGCCAGCAGTACAAACAGGGGAACTAATGGCATTCAGTACTTC.

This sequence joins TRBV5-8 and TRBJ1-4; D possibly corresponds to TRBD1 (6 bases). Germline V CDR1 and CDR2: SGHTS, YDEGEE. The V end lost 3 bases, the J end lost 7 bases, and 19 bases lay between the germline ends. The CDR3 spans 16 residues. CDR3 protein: CASSWAGGDRGEKLFF. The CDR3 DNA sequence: TGTGCCAGCAGCTGGGCCGGGGGCGATCGGGGTGAAAAACTGTTTTTT.

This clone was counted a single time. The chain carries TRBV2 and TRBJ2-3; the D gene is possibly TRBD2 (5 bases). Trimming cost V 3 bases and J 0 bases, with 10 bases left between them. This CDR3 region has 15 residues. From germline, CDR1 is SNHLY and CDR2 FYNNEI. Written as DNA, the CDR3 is TGTGCCAGCAGTGATTCCGGGGTTAGCACAGATACGCAGTATTTT. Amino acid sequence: CASSDSGVSTDTQYF.

The CDR3 loop is CASSYSGSSGNTIYF. In nucleotides, the CDR3 is TGTGCCAGCAGTTACTCCGGCAGTTCTGGAAACACCATATATTTT. The chain is built from TRBV6-5 and TRBJ1-3; D gene uncertain. CDR1 and CDR2 (germline): MNHEY, SVGAGI. The CDR3 is 15 amino acids. Between the trimmed V and J ends, which lost 0 bases and 1 base, there was a span of 7 bases.

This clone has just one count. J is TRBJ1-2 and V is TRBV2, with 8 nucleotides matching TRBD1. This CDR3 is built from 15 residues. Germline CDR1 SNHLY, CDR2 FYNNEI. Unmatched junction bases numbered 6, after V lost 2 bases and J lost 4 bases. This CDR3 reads CASSESRGRSYGYTF. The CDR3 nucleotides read TGTGCCAGCAGTGAAAGCAGGGGGCGAAGCTATGGCTACACCTTC.